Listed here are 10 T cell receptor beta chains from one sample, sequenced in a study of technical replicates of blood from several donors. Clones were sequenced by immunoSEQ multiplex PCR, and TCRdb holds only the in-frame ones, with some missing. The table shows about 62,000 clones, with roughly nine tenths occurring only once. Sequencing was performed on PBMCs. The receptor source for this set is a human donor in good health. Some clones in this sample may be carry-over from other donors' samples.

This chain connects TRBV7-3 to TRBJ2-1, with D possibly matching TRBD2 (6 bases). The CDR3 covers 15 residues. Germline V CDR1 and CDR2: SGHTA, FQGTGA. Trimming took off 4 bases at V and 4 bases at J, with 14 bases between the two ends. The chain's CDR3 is CASSSISGVYNEQFF. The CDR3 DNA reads TGTGCCAGCAGCTCGATCTCGGGGGTGTACAATGAGCAGTTCTTC.

The DNA for the CDR3 is TGTGCCATCTACTATGGCTACACCTTC. Its translation is CAIYYGYTF. The rearrangement joins TRBV27 to TRBJ1-2, with unresolved D. Germline V gene lookup returns CDR1 MNHEY and CDR2 SMNVEV (reference sequence). The CDR3 runs 9 residues. The V end was cut by 10 bases, the J end by 3 bases, with 3 bases between.

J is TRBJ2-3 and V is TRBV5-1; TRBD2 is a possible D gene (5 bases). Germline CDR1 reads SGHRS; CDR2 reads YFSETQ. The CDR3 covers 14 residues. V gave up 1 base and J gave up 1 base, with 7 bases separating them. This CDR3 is CASSLNSGTDTQYF. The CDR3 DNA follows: TGCGCCAGCAGCTTGAATAGCGGCACAGATACGCAGTATTTT. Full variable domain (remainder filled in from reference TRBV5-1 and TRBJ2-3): KAGVTQTPRYLIKTRGQQVTLSCSPISGHRSVSWYQQTPGQGLQFLFEYFSETQRNKGNFPGRFSGRQFSNSRSEMNVSTLELGDSALYLCASSLNSGTDTQYFGPGTRLTVL.

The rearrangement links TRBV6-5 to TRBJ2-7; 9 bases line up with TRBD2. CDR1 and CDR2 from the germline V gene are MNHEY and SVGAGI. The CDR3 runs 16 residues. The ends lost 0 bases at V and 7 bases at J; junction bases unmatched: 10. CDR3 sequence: CASSYSSGGTRGEQYF. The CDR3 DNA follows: TGTGCCAGCAGTTACTCGAGCGGGGGGACCAGAGGGGAGCAGTACTTC.

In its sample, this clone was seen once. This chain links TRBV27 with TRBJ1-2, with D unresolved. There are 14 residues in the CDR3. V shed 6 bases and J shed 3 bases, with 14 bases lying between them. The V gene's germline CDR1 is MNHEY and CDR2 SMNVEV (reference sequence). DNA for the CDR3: TGTGCCAGCAGCAAGGCGGGGTGGGACTATGGCTACACCTTC. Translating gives CASSKAGWDYGYTF.

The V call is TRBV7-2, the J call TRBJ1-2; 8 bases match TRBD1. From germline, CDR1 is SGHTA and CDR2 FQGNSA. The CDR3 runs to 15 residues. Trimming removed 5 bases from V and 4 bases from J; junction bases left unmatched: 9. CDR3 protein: CASSPRQGAAYGYTF. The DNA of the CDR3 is TGTGCCAGCAGCCCTCGTCAGGGGGCAGCCTATGGCTACACCTTC. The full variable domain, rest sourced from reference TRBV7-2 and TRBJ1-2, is GAGVSQSPSNKVTEKGKDVELRCDPISGHTALYWYRQSLGQGLEFLIYFQGNSAPDKSGLPSDRFSAERTGGSVSTLTIQRTQQEDSAVYLCASSPRQGAAYGYTFGSGTRLTVV.

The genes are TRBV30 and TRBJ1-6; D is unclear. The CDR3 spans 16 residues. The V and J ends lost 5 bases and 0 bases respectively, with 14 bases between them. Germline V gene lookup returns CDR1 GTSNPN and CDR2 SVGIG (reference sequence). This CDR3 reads CAWVARLSSYNSPLHF. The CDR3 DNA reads TGTGCCTGGGTCGCCCGGTTAAGCTCCTATAATTCACCCCTCCACTTT.

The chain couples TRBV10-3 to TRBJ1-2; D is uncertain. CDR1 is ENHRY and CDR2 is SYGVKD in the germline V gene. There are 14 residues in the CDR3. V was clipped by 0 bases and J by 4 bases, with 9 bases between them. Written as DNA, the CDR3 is TGTGCCATCAGTGAGTCGATAGTTGGCTATGGCTACACCTTC. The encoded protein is CAISESIVGYGYTF.

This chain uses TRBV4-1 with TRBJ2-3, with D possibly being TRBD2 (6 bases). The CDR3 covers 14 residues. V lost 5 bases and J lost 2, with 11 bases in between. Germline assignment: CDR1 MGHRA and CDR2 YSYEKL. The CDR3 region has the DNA TGCGCCAGCAGCGGGGGACTCTTCACAGATACGCAGTATTTT. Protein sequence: CASSGGLFTDTQYF.

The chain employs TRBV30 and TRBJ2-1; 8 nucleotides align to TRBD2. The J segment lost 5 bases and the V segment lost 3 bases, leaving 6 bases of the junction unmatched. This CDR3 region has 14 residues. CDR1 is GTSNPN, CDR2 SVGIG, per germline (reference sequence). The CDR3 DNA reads TGTGCCTGGAGAAGCGGGAGAGTAGACAATGAGCAGTTCTTC. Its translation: CAWRSGRVDNEQFF.